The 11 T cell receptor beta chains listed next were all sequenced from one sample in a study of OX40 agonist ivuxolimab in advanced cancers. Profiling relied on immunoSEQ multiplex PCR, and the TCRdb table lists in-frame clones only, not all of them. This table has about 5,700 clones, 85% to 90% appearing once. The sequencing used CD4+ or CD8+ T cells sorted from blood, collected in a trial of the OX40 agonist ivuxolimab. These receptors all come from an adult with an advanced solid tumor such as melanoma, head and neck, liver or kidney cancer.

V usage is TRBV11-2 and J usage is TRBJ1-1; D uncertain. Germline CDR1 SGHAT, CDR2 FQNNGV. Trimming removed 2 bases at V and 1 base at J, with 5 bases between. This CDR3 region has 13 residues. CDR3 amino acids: CASSLSGNTEAFF. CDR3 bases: TGTGCCAGCAGCTTATCGGGGAACACTGAAGCTTTCTTT.

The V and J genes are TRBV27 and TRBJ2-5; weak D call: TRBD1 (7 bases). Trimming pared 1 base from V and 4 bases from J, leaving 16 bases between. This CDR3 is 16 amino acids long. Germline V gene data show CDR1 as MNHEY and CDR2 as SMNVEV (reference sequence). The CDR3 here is CASSLYFGQEGETQYF. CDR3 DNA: TGTGCCAGCAGTTTATATTTCGGACAGGAGGGAGAGACCCAGTACTTC.

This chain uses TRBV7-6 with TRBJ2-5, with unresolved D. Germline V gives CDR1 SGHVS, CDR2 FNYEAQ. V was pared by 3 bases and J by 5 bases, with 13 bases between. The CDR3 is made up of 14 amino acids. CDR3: CASSLGPTGETQYF. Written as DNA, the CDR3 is TGTGCCAGCAGCTTGGGTCCCACTGGGGAGACCCAGTACTTC.

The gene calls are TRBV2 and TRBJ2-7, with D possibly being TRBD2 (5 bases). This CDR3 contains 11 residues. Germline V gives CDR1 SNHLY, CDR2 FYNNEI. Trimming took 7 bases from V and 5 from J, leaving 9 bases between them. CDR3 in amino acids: CASTGINEQYF. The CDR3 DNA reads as TGTGCCAGCACGGGGATAAACGAGCAGTACTTC.

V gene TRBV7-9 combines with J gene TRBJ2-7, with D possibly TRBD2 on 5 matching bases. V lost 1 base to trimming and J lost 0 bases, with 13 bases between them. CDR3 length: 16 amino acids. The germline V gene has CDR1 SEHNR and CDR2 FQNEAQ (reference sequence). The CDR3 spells CASSLEPADYSYEQYF. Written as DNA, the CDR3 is TGTGCCAGCAGCTTAGAACCAGCGGATTACTCCTACGAGCAGTACTTC.

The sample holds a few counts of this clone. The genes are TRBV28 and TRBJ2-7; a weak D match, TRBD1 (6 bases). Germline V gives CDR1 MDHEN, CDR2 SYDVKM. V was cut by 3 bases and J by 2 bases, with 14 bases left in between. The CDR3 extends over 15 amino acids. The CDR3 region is CASSFGQGSTYEQYF. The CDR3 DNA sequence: TGTGCCAGCAGTTTCGGCCAGGGGTCCACCTACGAGCAGTACTTC.

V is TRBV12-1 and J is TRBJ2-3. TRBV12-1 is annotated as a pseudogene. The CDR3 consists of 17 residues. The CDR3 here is CASSLPLCSNLHHTQYF. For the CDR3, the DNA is TGTGCCAGCAGCTTGCCGCTGTGCAGCAACTTACATCATACGCAGTATTTT.

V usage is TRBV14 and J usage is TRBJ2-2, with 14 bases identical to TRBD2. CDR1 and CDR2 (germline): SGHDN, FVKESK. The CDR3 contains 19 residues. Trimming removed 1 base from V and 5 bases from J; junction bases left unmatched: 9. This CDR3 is CASSQVGLAGVASTGELFF. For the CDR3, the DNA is TGTGCCAGCAGCCAAGTGGGACTAGCGGGAGTGGCTAGTACCGGGGAGCTGTTTTTT. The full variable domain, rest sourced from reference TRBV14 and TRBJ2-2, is EAGVTQFPSHSVIEKGQTVTLRCDPISGHDNLYWYRRVMGKEIKFLLHFVKESKQDESGMPNNRFLAERTGGTYSTLKVQPAELEDSGVYFCASSQVGLAGVASTGELFFGEGSRLTVL.

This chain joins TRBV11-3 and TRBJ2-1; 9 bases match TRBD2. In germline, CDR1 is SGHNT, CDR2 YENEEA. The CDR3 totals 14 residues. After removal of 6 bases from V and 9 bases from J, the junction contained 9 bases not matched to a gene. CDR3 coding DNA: TGTGCCAGCAGAGATAGCGGGAGTGGGGGTGAGCAGTTCTTC. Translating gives CASRDSGSGGEQFF.

CDR3 in DNA: TGTGCCAGCAGTGATACCCAAAGACAGGGAAAAGATACGCAGTATTTT. Its translation is CASSDTQRQGKDTQYF. This chain links TRBV6-1 with TRBJ2-3, with 7 nucleotides matching TRBD1. CDR1 is MNHNS and CDR2 is SASEGT in the germline V gene. The ends lost 3 bases at V and 5 bases at J; junction bases unmatched: 11. The CDR3 is 16 residues long.

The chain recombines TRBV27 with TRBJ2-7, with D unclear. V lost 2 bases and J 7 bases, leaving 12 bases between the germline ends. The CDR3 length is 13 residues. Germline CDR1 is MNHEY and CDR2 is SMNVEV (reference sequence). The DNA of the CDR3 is TGTGCCAGCAGTTTAGGCCAGCCTGGGGAGCAGTACTTC. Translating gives CASSLGQPGEQYF.